These 22 T cell receptor beta chains were all obtained from the same sample, sequenced in a study of blood T cell repertoires in COVID-19. The protocol was immunoSEQ multiplex PCR, while the TCRdb copy is restricted to in-frame clones and leaves out a portion. The table includes around 250,000 clones, approximately 89% detected once. Sequenced sample: PBMCs or T cells enriched from blood (not recorded which). These receptors originate from a man between 35 and 55 years old who had been exposed to COVID-19.

CDR3 in DNA: TGTGCCAGCAGCTTACTAGCGGGGGATTACGAGCAGTACTTC. Encoded protein: CASSLLAGDYEQYF. The chain combines TRBV3-1 (or the pseudogene TRBV3-2) with TRBJ2-7, with TRBD2 matching 11 bases. The ends lost 5 bases at V and 4 bases at J; junction bases unmatched: 4. CDR1 and CDR2 from the germline V gene are LGHDT and YNNKEL (reference sequence). The CDR3 totals 14 residues.

This clone was recorded only once. The V and J genes are TRBV7-2 and TRBJ1-4; D unresolved. The CDR3 has 15 residues. Germline V gives CDR1 SGHTA, CDR2 FQGNSA. V was cut by 5 bases and J by 3 bases, with 13 bases left in between. The CDR3 sequence: CASSRAGLANEKLFF. The DNA of the CDR3 is TGTGCCAGCAGCCGTGCAGGACTGGCTAATGAAAAACTGTTTTTT. Full variable domain (outside the CDR3, taken from reference TRBV7-2 and TRBJ1-4): GAGVSQSPSNKVTEKGKDVELRCDPISGHTALYWYRQSLGQGLEFLIYFQGNSAPDKSGLPSDRFSAERTGGSVSTLTIQRTQQEDSAVYLCASSRAGLANEKLFFGSGTQLSVL.

The chain recombines TRBV3-1 (or the pseudogene TRBV3-2) with TRBJ1-2; D perhaps matches TRBD1 (6 bases). The CDR3 spans 12 residues. The V end was cut by 4 bases, the J end by 5 bases, with 8 bases between. Germline values: CDR1 LGHDT, CDR2 YNNKEL (reference sequence). CDR3 in amino acids: CASSPGQYGYTF. The CDR3 DNA sequence: TGTGCCAGCAGCCCCGGACAGTATGGCTACACCTTC.

The V call is TRBV27, the J call TRBJ1-4; D is possibly TRBD1 (5 bases). Germline lookup yields CDR1 MNHEY and CDR2 SMNVEV (reference sequence). V was trimmed by 2 bases and J by 5 bases, leaving 9 bases between them. This CDR3 is built from 14 residues. The chain's CDR3 is CASSLLYRNEKLFF. The CDR3 nucleotides read TGTGCCAGCAGTTTACTCTACAGGAATGAAAAACTGTTTTTT.

J is TRBJ2-2 and V is TRBV7-9; D might be TRBD2 (5 bases). V lost 4 bases and J 4 bases, leaving 10 bases between the germline ends. The CDR3 runs to 14 residues. Germline V gene data show CDR1 as SEHNR and CDR2 as FQNEAQ (reference sequence). This chain's CDR3 is CASSSRDFTGELFF. The CDR3 nucleotides are TGTGCCAGCAGCTCCCGGGATTTCACCGGGGAGCTGTTTTTT.

The V and J genes are TRBV19 and TRBJ1-1; 7 positions match TRBD1. The J segment lost 1 base and the V segment lost 2 bases, leaving 4 bases of the junction unmatched. Germline CDR1 is LNHDA and CDR2 is SQIVND (reference sequence). This CDR3 has 15 amino acids. CDR3 bases: TGTGCCAGTAGTATAATAGGGACAGCGAACACTGAAGCTTTCTTT. Its translation: CASSIIGTANTEAFF. The complete variable domain, with remaining parts taken from reference TRBV19 and TRBJ1-1, reads DGGITQSPKYLFRKEGQNVTLSCEQNLNHDAMYWYRQDPGQGLRLIYYSQIVNDFQKGDIAEGYSVSREKKESFPLTVTSAQKNPTAFYLCASSIIGTANTEAFFGQGTRLTVV.

The chain carries TRBV24-1 and TRBJ2-5; 7 bases line up with TRBD1. J gave up 1 base and V 4 bases, and 8 bases lay outside the gene matches. CDR3 size: 16 residues. Germline assignment: CDR1 KGHDR and CDR2 SFDVKD. DNA of the CDR3: TGTGCCACCAGTGAACTTCAATCAGGGGGCCAAGAGACCCAGTACTTC. Its translation: CATSELQSGGQETQYF.

V gene TRBV5-1 combines with J gene TRBJ2-6, with 9 bases aligning to TRBD1. The germline V gene encodes CDR1 SGHRS and CDR2 YFSETQ. The CDR3 is made up of 21 amino acids. J gave up 1 base and V 2 bases, and 16 bases lay outside the gene matches. CDR3: CASSLLGPTGQGRSGANVLTF. The CDR3 DNA is TGCGCCAGCAGCTTATTAGGGCCCACCGGACAGGGGAGATCTGGGGCCAACGTCCTGACTTTC.

This chain connects TRBV6-4 to TRBJ2-7; the D is unclear. CDR1 is MRHNA and CDR2 is SNTAGT in the germline V gene. This CDR3 comprises 16 residues. Deletions cut 7 bases from V and 2 bases from J, with 21 bases between. The chain's CDR3 is CASNPPGPEPTYEQYF. The CDR3 DNA is TGTGCCAGCAACCCCCCGGGTCCGGAACCTACCTACGAGCAGTACTTC.

The rearrangement uses TRBV7-6 and TRBJ2-1, with 7 positions matching TRBD2. This CDR3 has 12 residues. The V gene's germline CDR1 is SGHVS and CDR2 FNYEAQ. The J segment lost 8 bases and the V segment lost 2 bases, leaving 0 bases of the junction unmatched. The DNA of the CDR3 is TGTGCCAGCAGCTTACGGGGGGATGAGCAGTTCTTC. It is translated as CASSLRGDEQFF. Full variable domain (rest looked up from reference TRBV7-6 and TRBJ2-1): GAGVSQSPRYKVTKRGQDVALRCDPISGHVSLYWYRQALGQGPEFLTYFNYEAQQDKSGLPNDRFSAERPEGSISTLTIQRTEQRDSAMYRCASSLRGDEQFFGPGTRLTVL.

The V and J genes are TRBV18 and TRBJ1-1; D may be TRBD1 (6 bases). Germline values: CDR1 KGHSH, CDR2 LQKENI. Trimming removed 4 bases at V and 1 base at J, with 10 bases between. The CDR3 has 14 amino acids. In nucleotides, the CDR3 is TGTGCCAGCTCACAGGGGGTGTCGAACACTGAAGCTTTCTTT. Translated, it gives CASSQGVSNTEAFF.

The chain uses TRBV5-1 and TRBJ2-1; 8 bases map to TRBD2. Unmatched junction bases numbered 3, after V lost 0 bases and J lost 4 bases. This CDR3 region has 15 residues. Germline V gene data show CDR1 as SGHRS and CDR2 as YFSETQ. The CDR3: CASSLVRGRYNEQFF. Here the CDR3 DNA reads TGCGCCAGCAGCTTGGTTCGCGGGAGGTACAATGAGCAGTTCTTC. The full variable domain, in which reference TRBV5-1 and TRBJ2-1 provide the parts outside the CDR3, is KAGVTQTPRYLIKTRGQQVTLSCSPISGHRSVSWYQQTPGQGLQFLFEYFSETQRNKGNFPGRFSGRQFSNSRSEMNVSTLELGDSALYLCASSLVRGRYNEQFFGPGTRLTVL.

In its sample, this clone was seen once. This rearrangement joins TRBV7-9 to TRBJ2-1; D is perhaps TRBD2 (7 bases). Trimming removed 4 bases at V and 7 bases at J, with 17 bases between. Germline lookup yields CDR1 SEHNR and CDR2 FQNEAQ (reference sequence). The CDR3 consists of 15 residues. For the CDR3, the DNA is TGTGCCAGCAGCTATGGACTAGGGGGAACTAATGAGCAGTTCTTC. Translation: CASSYGLGGTNEQFF.

The genes are TRBV19 and TRBJ2-1, with TRBD1 matching over 7 bases. The CDR3 is 17 residues long. The J segment lost 7 bases and the V segment lost 1 base, leaving 13 bases of the junction unmatched. Germline assignment: CDR1 LNHDA and CDR2 SQIVND (reference sequence). CDR3 DNA sequence: TGTGCCAGTAGTATAGTCCCCAGGGACAGTAGAGTTAATGAGCAGTTCTTC. Protein: CASSIVPRDSRVNEQFF.

As concerns this clone: The germline gene is not matched at one end of the junction; a read error may be the cause. The chain carries TRBV11-3 and TRBJ2-1; D unresolved. The CDR3 length is 15 residues. CDR1 and CDR2 from the germline V gene are SGHNT and YENEEA. Here the CDR3 reads CASSTRRDSDNEQFF. The CDR3 coding sequence is TGTGCCAGCAGCACACGGAGAGACTCCGACAATGAGCAGTTCTTC.

The rearrangement joins TRBV7-9 to TRBJ1-1; D is unclear. V lost 5 bases and J lost 10, with 14 bases in between. The CDR3 extends over 12 amino acids. Germline V lookup: CDR1 SEHNR, CDR2 FQNEAQ (reference sequence). The CDR3 DNA reads as TGTGCCAGCAGCCCCGGGTATCCCCCAGCTTTCTTT. Amino acid sequence: CASSPGYPPAFF.

V and J are TRBV12-5 and TRBJ2-5; D gene ambiguous. V was cut by 7 bases and J by 2 bases, with 20 bases left in between. The CDR3 covers 16 residues. Germline V CDR1 and CDR2: LGHNT, FRNRAP. The CDR3 loop is CASASFFEPEQETQYF. The CDR3 bases are TGTGCTAGTGCCTCCTTTTTCGAACCCGAGCAAGAGACCCAGTACTTC.

Only one count was recorded for this clone. The chain joins TRBV27 to TRBJ2-3; D unclear. CDR3 size: 14 residues. Germline CDR1 reads MNHEY; CDR2 reads SMNVEV (reference sequence). V shed 6 bases and J shed 7 bases, with 17 bases lying between them. Written as DNA, the CDR3 is TGTGCCAGCAGGGGCGACCATTTAGTATATACGCAGTATTTT. Encoded protein: CASRGDHLVYTQYF.

V and J are TRBV27 and TRBJ2-7, with 8 bases that match TRBD2. CDR1 and CDR2 from the germline V gene are MNHEY and SMNVEV (reference sequence). The CDR3 covers 14 residues. The V and J ends lost 5 bases and 4 bases, in that order; junction bases with no gene match: 7. The CDR3 loop reads CASSPLAAKYEQYF. CDR3 coding DNA: TGTGCCAGCAGTCCACTAGCGGCCAAATACGAGCAGTACTTC.

This chain joins TRBV24-1 and TRBJ2-1; TRBD2 matches 7 bases. CDR3 length equals 15 residues. Germline V gene sequence: CDR1 KGHDR, CDR2 SFDVKD. The V and J ends lost 6 bases and 7 bases, in that order; junction bases with no gene match: 11. CDR3 sequence reads: CATSNRDYRTNEQFF. DNA of the CDR3: TGTGCCACCAGTAACCGGGACTATAGGACAAATGAGCAGTTCTTC.

This chain uses TRBV7-9 with TRBJ2-7; the match to TRBD2 covers 9 bases. The trim removed 5 bases at V and 3 bases at J, leaving 11 bases unmatched. CDR1 and CDR2 from the germline V gene are SEHNR and FQNEAQ (reference sequence). The CDR3 totals 16 residues. The CDR3 loop reads CASSISGSGAVYEQYF. The CDR3 DNA is TGTGCCAGCAGCATTAGCGGGAGCGGAGCAGTCTACGAGCAGTACTTC.

This chain connects TRBV18 to TRBJ2-7; D remains ambiguous. V was shortened by 0 bases and J by 7 bases, with 10 bases between the two germline ends. The CDR3 sequence is 13 residues long. CDR1 and CDR2 from the germline V gene are KGHSH and LQKENI. The CDR3 protein is CASSPPSAGEQYF. In DNA, the CDR3 is TGTGCCAGCTCACCACCCTCGGCCGGGGAGCAGTACTTC.